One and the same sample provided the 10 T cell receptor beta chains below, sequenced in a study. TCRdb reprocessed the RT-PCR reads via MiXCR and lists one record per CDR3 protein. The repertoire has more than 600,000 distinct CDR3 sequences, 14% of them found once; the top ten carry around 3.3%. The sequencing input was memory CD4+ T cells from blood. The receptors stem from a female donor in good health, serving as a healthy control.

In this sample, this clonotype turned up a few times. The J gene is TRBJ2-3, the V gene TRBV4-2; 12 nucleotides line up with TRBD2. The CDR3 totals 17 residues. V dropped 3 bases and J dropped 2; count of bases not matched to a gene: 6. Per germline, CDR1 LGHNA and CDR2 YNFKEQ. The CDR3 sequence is CASSQASGRGITDTQYF. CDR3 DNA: TGTGCCAGCAGCCAGGCTAGCGGGAGGGGGATCACAGATACGCAGTATTTT.

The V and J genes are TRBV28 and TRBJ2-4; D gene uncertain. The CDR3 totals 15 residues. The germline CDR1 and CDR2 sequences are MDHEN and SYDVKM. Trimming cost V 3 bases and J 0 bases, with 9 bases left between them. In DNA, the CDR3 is TGTGCCAGCAGTTTCCAGCCAATAGCCAAAAACATTCAGTACTTC. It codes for CASSFQPIAKNIQYF.

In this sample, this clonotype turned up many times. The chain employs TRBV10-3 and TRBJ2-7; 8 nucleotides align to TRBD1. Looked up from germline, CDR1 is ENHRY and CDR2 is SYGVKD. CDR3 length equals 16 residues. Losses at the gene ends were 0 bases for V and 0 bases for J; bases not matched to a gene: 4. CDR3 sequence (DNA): TGTGCCATCAGTGAGTCGGCAGGGGGCCCCTCCTACGAGCAGTACTTC. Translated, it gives CAISESAGGPSYEQYF.

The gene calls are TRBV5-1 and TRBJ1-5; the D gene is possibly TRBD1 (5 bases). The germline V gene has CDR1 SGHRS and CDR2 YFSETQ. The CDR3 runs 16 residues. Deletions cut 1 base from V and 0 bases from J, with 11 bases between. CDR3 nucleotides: TGCGCCAGCAGCTTGTCGACAGAAGATAGCAATCAGCCCCAGCATTTT. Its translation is CASSLSTEDSNQPQHF.

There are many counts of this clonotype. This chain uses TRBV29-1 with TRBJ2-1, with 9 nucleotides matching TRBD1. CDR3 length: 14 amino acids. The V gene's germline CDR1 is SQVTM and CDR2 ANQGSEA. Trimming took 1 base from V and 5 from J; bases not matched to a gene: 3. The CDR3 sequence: CSVEGGQGNNEQFF. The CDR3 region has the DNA TGCAGCGTTGAAGGGGGACAGGGAAACAATGAGCAGTTCTTC.

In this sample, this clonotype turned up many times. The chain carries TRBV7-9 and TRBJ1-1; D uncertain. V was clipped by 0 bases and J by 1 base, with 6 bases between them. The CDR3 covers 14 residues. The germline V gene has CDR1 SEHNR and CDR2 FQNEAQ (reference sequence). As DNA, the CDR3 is TGTGCCAGCAGCTTAGCCGACGGGAACACTGAAGCTTTCTTT. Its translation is CASSLADGNTEAFF.

The CDR3 loop is CASSERAAGGGQSYEQYF. DNA for the CDR3: TGTGCCAGCAGTGAACGAGCCGCTGGGGGGGGACAATCCTACGAGCAGTACTTC. V is TRBV6-1 and J is TRBJ2-7; D possibly corresponds to TRBD2 (7 bases). The CDR3 is 18 residues long. Per germline, CDR1 MNHNS and CDR2 SASEGT. The germline V and J ends were trimmed by 2 bases and 1 base, with 21 bases remaining between them.

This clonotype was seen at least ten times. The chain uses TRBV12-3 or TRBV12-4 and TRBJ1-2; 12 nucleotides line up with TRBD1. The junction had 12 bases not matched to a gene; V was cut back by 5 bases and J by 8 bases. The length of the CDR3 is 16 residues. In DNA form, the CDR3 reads TGTGCCAGCAGTCCCACCCAGGGACAGGGGGCGGAGGGCTACACCTTC. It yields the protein CASSPTQGQGAEGYTF.

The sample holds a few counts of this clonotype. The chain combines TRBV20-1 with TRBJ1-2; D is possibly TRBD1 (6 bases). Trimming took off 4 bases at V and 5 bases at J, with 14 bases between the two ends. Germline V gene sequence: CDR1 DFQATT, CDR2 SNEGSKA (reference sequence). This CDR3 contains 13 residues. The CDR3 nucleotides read TGCAGTGCTACACAGGGAAGTAGGTATGGCTACACCTTC. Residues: CSATQGSRYGYTF.

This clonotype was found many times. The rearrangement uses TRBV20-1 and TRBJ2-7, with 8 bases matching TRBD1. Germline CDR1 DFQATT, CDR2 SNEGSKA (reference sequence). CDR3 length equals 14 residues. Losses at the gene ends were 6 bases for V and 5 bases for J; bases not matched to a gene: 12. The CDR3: CSASRTGSLDEQYF. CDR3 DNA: TGCAGTGCCAGTCGGACAGGGTCCCTAGACGAGCAGTACTTC.